This entry lists 24 T cell receptor beta chains sequenced from one sample in a study of blood T cell repertoires in COVID-19. Repertoires were generated with immunoSEQ multiplex PCR, while TCRdb's copy carries only in-frame clones and drops some. Counted here are about 220,000 clones, 80% occurring once; the ten biggest clones make up 5.5% to 8.5%. Sequencing input: peripheral blood. The receptors were sampled from a woman in her 70s with acute or convalescent COVID-19.

The chain combines TRBV27 with TRBJ2-3, with 7 bases identical to TRBD1. CDR1 MNHEY and CDR2 SMNVEV come from the germline V gene (reference sequence). The CDR3 loop spans 15 amino acids. With 10 bases clipped from V and 4 bases from J, the junction kept 14 bases outside the gene matches. The CDR3 nucleotides are TGTGCCATCGTACAGGGGTGGACAGACGCAGATACGCAGTATTTT. It encodes CAIVQGWTDADTQYF.

The CDR3 nucleotides read TGTGCCAGCTCACCGGGACAGTTTGATCAGCCCCAGCATTTT. Its protein product is CASSPGQFDQPQHF. The gene calls are TRBV18 and TRBJ1-5; TRBD1 matches at 7 bases. Germline V gene data show CDR1 as KGHSH and CDR2 as LQKENI. The CDR3 contains 14 residues. V was pared by 3 bases and J by 5 bases, with 4 bases of the junction left unmatched.

The V call is TRBV2, the J call TRBJ2-1, with 8 positions matching TRBD1. V dropped 5 bases and J dropped 0; count of bases not matched to a gene: 15. CDR1 SNHLY and CDR2 FYNNEI come from the germline V gene. The CDR3 runs 19 residues. CDR3 DNA: TGTGCCAGCAGTTACAGGGGGATGATGGTAGCGAGCTCCTACAATGAGCAGTTCTTC. As protein: CASSYRGMMVASSYNEQFF. The whole variable domain, filled in from reference TRBV2 and TRBJ2-1, reads EPEVTQTPSHQVTQMGQEVILRCVPISNHLYFYWYRQILGQKVEFLVSFYNNEISEKSEIFDDQFSVERPDGSNFTLKIRSTKLEDSAMYFCASSYRGMMVASSYNEQFFGPGTRLTVL.

The J gene is TRBJ2-5, the V gene TRBV5-1; D perhaps matches TRBD2 (8 bases). Trimming removed 4 bases from V and 5 bases from J, with 18 bases in between. The CDR3 runs to 15 residues. Germline CDR1 is SGHRS and CDR2 is YFSETQ. CDR3 sequence (DNA): TGCGCCAGCAGCCCGCGACAGGGCGGGGGGGAGACCCAGTACTTC. Protein: CASSPRQGGGETQYF.

The V and J genes are TRBV27 and TRBJ1-2, with 10 nucleotides matching TRBD1. The ends lost 5 bases at V and 5 bases at J; junction bases unmatched: 5. CDR3 size: 14 residues. Germline V gene sequence: CDR1 MNHEY, CDR2 SMNVEV (reference sequence). CDR3 region: CASSSRDRGYGYTF. In DNA form, the CDR3 reads TGTGCCAGCAGTAGCCGGGACAGGGGTTATGGCTACACCTTC.

This chain links TRBV6-2 or TRBV6-3 with TRBJ2-2; 15 bases are a match to TRBD2. V gave up 4 bases and J gave up 0 bases; unmatched junction bases: 9. Germline V CDR1 and CDR2: MNHEY, SVGEGT. CDR3 length: 20 residues. This CDR3 is CASSFRTSGGAGTNTGELFF. CDR3 nucleotides: TGTGCCAGCAGTTTCCGGACTAGCGGGGGGGCCGGGACGAACACCGGGGAGCTGTTTTTT.

The chain combines TRBV19 with TRBJ2-2; 9 nucleotides match TRBD1. Germline lookup yields CDR1 LNHDA and CDR2 SQIVND (reference sequence). The V gene end was trimmed by 5 bases and the J gene end by 4 bases; junction bases not matched to a gene: 5. The CDR3 consists of 15 residues. This chain's CDR3 is CASSQGQGFTGELFF. In DNA form, the CDR3 reads TGTGCCAGTAGTCAGGGACAGGGATTCACCGGGGAGCTGTTTTTT.

V gene TRBV7-3 combines with J gene TRBJ2-3; TRBD1 might be the D (6 bases). CDR3 length equals 15 residues. V was shortened by 2 bases and J by 4 bases, with 13 bases between the two germline ends. Per germline, CDR1 SGHTA and CDR2 FQGTGA. CDR3 residues: CASSLFGGRADTQYF. Here the CDR3 DNA reads TGTGCCAGCAGCTTATTTGGGGGCAGGGCAGATACGCAGTATTTT.

This chain connects TRBV29-1 to TRBJ2-3; a possible D gene is TRBD1 (6 bases). Trimming cost V 6 bases and J 1 base, with 14 bases left between them. Germline lookup yields CDR1 SQVTM and CDR2 ANQGSEA. This CDR3 has 14 residues. CDR3 nucleotide sequence: TGCAGCGTGAAACAGGGTGGGGGCACAGATACGCAGTATTTT. Translated: CSVKQGGGTDTQYF.

The chain recombines TRBV18 with TRBJ1-5; TRBD1 aligns across 7 bases. CDR3 length: 15 amino acids. Trimming at V came to 3 bases and at J to 7 bases, leaving 9 bases not matched to a gene. CDR1 and CDR2 (germline): KGHSH, LQKENI. The CDR3 is CASSPGGTAGQPQHF. The DNA of the CDR3 is TGTGCCAGCTCACCGGGTGGGACAGCAGGGCAGCCCCAGCATTTT. The entire variable domain, with the rest obtained from reference TRBV18 and TRBJ1-5, is as follows: NAGVMQNPRHLVRRRGQEARLRCSPMKGHSHVYWYRQLPEEGLKFMVYLQKENIIDESGMPKERFSAEFPKEGPSILRIQQVVRGDSAAYFCASSPGGTAGQPQHFGDGTRLSIL.

Only one count was recorded for this clone. The chain uses TRBV29-1 and TRBJ2-3; unclear D gene. Germline V gene lookup returns CDR1 SQVTM and CDR2 ANQGSEA. V was shortened by 1 base and J by 4 bases, with 15 bases between the two germline ends. The CDR3 totals 15 residues. The chain's CDR3 is CSVEGRQAIADTQYF. In nucleotides, the CDR3 is TGCAGCGTTGAAGGTCGCCAGGCTATCGCAGATACGCAGTATTTT.

This clone was seen more than once but under ten times. V is TRBV10-1 and J is TRBJ1-1; maybe TRBD1 (6 bases). The germline V gene encodes CDR1 WNHNN and CDR2 SYGVQD (reference sequence). Trimming removed 4 bases at V and 3 bases at J, with 15 bases between. The CDR3 runs 15 residues. CDR3 nucleotides: TGCGCCAGCAGTGGAGGCAGGGGTTGGGACACTGAAGCTTTCTTT. It specifies CASSGGRGWDTEAFF.

V gene TRBV6-5 combines with J gene TRBJ1-5; D ambiguous. This CDR3 region has 14 residues. Germline V gives CDR1 MNHEY, CDR2 SVGAGI. The germline V and J ends were trimmed by 6 bases and 2 bases, with 11 bases remaining between them. The CDR3 DNA reads as TGTGCCAGCAGGCGATTCGAAGGCAATCAGCCCCAGCATTTT. This codes for CASRRFEGNQPQHF.

CDR3: CASSISAGGLAKNIQYF. The CDR3 DNA reads as TGTGCCAGTAGTATATCGGCGGGGGGGCTGGCCAAAAACATTCAGTACTTC. The chain combines TRBV19 with TRBJ2-4; 9 positions match TRBD2. V gave up 2 bases and J gave up 1 base; unmatched junction bases: 6. In germline, CDR1 is LNHDA, CDR2 SQIVND (reference sequence). The CDR3 has 17 residues.

The chain carries TRBV6-2 or TRBV6-3 and TRBJ2-7; the match to TRBD2 covers 9 bases. The CDR3 covers 15 residues. Unmatched junction bases numbered 10, after V lost 5 bases and J lost 5 bases. Germline V gene sequence: CDR1 MNHEY, CDR2 SVGEGT. CDR3 nucleotides: TGTGCCAGCAGTGTTGCGGGGGGGCGGTCCCACGAGCAGTACTTC. Translating it yields CASSVAGGRSHEQYF.

This chain links TRBV2 with TRBJ1-1, with 8 bases matching TRBD1. The CDR3 loop spans 14 amino acids. V was pared by 6 bases and J by 7 bases, with 10 bases of the junction left unmatched. Germline V CDR1 and CDR2: SNHLY, FYNNEI. DNA of the CDR3: TGTGCCAGCAGCCCCCTCAGGGGGCAGATTGAAGCTTTCTTT. Its protein product is CASSPLRGQIEAFF.

The chain joins TRBV25-1 to TRBJ1-2; D may be TRBD1 (5 bases). With 1 base removed from V and 8 bases from J, the gap between germline ends came to 14 bases. Germline loops: CDR1 MGHDK, CDR2 SYGVNS. The CDR3 has 14 amino acids. CDR3 residues: CASSEFRGGEGYTF. The DNA of the CDR3 is TGTGCCAGCAGTGAATTTCGGGGAGGGGAGGGCTACACCTTC.

This clone was seen more than once but under ten times. This sequence joins TRBV7-2 and TRBJ2-2; 11 bases agree with TRBD2. Trimming removed 3 bases from V and 8 bases from J; junction bases left unmatched: 5. The CDR3 consists of 15 residues. Germline CDR1 is SGHTA and CDR2 is FQGNSA. CDR3 bases: TGTGCCAGCAGCTTTGAACTAGCGGGGGAGGGGGAGCTGTTTTTT. Its protein product is CASSFELAGEGELFF.

Details on this clone: No DNA is shown, since the ends of the CDR3 on it are uncertain; the CDR3 is the one TCRdb lists. The chain is built from TRBV30 and TRBJ1-6; no DNA check was done on the table's D call, TRBD1. Germline CDR1 reads GTSNPN; CDR2 reads SVGIG (reference sequence). The CDR3 spans 11 amino acids, including both terminal residues. CDR3 sequence reads: CAWSVGEGAYF.

The rearrangement joins TRBV27 to TRBJ2-5; perhaps TRBD2 as D (6 bases). The germline V gene has CDR1 MNHEY and CDR2 SMNVEV (reference sequence). The V gene lost 5 bases and the J gene lost 3 bases, with 13 bases spanning the gap. The CDR3 runs 14 residues. Written as DNA, the CDR3 is TGTGCCAGCAGTCGAGCGGGTACTAAAGAGACCCAGTACTTC. It codes for CASSRAGTKETQYF.

CDR3 residues: CASSYWTDQETQYF. The CDR3 DNA is TGTGCCAGCAGTTACTGGACAGACCAAGAGACCCAGTACTTC. V is TRBV6-2 or TRBV6-3 and J is TRBJ2-5, with TRBD1 as a possible D gene (6 bases). This CDR3 is 14 amino acids long. From germline, CDR1 is MNHEY and CDR2 SVGEGT. Trimming shortened V by 1 base and J by 0 bases, and 6 bases separated the two germline ends.

The chain is built from TRBV4-1 and TRBJ2-7; 9 positions match TRBD1. The germline gives CDR1 MGHRA, CDR2 YSYEKL. The CDR3 runs 15 residues. Trimming removed 3 bases from V and 2 bases from J; junction bases left unmatched: 5. This CDR3 reads CASSQPRTGAYEQYF. CDR3 coding DNA: TGCGCCAGCAGCCAGCCCCGGACAGGGGCCTACGAGCAGTACTTC.

J is TRBJ2-5 and V is TRBV7-3; 8 bases match TRBD2. J was trimmed by 5 bases and V by 5 bases; bases with no gene match: 7. Germline V gives CDR1 SGHTA, CDR2 FQGTGA. The CDR3 runs to 14 residues. The CDR3 is CASSPGGLGETQYF. CDR3 nucleotide sequence: TGTGCCAGCAGCCCGGGGGGGCTGGGTGAGACCCAGTACTTC.

The rearrangement joins TRBV19 to TRBJ2-2; 9 bases map to TRBD1. V shed 3 bases, J shed 6 bases, and the junction held 8 bases outside the gene matches. CDR1 is LNHDA and CDR2 is SQIVND in the germline V gene (reference sequence). The CDR3 has 16 residues. CDR3 coding DNA: TGTGCCAGTAGTATCCGGACAGGGGTACAGCCCGGGGAGCTGTTTTTT. This codes for CASSIRTGVQPGELFF. Looking up the rest from reference TRBV19 and TRBJ2-2 gives the full variable domain: DGGITQSPKYLFRKEGQNVTLSCEQNLNHDAMYWYRQDPGQGLRLIYYSQIVNDFQKGDIAEGYSVSREKKESFPLTVTSAQKNPTAFYLCASSIRTGVQPGELFFGEGSRLTVL.